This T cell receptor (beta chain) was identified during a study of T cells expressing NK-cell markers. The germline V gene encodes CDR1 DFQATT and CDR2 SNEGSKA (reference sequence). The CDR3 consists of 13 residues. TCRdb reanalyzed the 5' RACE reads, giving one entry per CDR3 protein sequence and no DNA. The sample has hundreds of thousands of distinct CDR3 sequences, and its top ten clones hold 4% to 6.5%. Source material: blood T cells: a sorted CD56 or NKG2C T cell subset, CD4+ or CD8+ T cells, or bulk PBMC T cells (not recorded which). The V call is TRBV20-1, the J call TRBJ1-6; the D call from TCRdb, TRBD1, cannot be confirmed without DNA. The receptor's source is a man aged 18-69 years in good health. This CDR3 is CSASDTPLSPLHF.